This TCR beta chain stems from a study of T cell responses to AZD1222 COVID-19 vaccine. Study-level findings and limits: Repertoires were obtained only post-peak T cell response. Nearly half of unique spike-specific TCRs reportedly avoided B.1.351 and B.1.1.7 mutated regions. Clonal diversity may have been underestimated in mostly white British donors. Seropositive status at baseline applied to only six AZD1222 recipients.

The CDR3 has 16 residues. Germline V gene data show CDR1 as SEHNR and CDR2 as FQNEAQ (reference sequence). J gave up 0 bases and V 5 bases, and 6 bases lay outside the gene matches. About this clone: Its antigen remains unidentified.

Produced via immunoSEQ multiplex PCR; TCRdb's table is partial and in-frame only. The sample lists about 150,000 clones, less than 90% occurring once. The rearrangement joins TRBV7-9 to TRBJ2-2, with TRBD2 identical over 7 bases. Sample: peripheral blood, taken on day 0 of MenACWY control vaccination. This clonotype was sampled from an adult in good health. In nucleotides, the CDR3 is TGTGCCAGCAGCCCCAGGGCGGGGGCGAACACCGGGGAGCTGTTTTTT. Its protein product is CASSPRAGANTGELFF.